The next 27 T cell receptor beta chains were all read from a single sample in a study of shared clonotypes between healthy human individuals. Clones were read by immunoSEQ multiplex PCR, and TCRdb kept only the in-frame ones, dropping some. The table records about 2.3 million clones, under 95% of them present only once. Sequencing was performed on naive CD4+ T cells from PBMCs. Stated subset: CD45RA+ positively selected. The source is a man aged 18-30 years in good health. Some clones in this sample may be carry-over from other donors' samples.

V gene TRBV28 combines with J gene TRBJ2-3; D may be TRBD2 (6 bases). Per the germline V gene, CDR1 is MDHEN and CDR2 is SYDVKM. This CDR3 is 15 amino acids long. The ends were cut back, 6 bases at V and 0 bases at J, with 13 bases in the middle. The CDR3 nucleotides are TGTGCCAGCAGCCTGGCCAGCGGGAGCACAGATACGCAGTATTTT. It codes for CASSLASGSTDTQYF.

The chain employs TRBV11-3 and TRBJ2-6, with TRBD2 matching 9 bases. V was clipped by 6 bases and J by 2 bases; unmatched bases: 5. The CDR3 totals 16 residues. CDR1 is SGHNT, CDR2 YENEEA, per germline. The DNA for the CDR3 is TGTGCCAGCAGTTTTAGCGGGAGTACTGGGGCCAACGTCCTGACTTTC. This encodes CASSFSGSTGANVLTF.

The V and J genes are TRBV30 and TRBJ2-7; TRBD2 matches 7 bases. CDR3 length: 14 residues. Germline loops: CDR1 GTSNPN, CDR2 SVGIG (reference sequence). The V gene end was trimmed by 3 bases and the J gene end by 3 bases; junction bases not matched to a gene: 8. DNA of the CDR3: TGTGCCTGGAGGGGACTAACAGGTGTCTACGAGCAGTACTTC. Amino acids: CAWRGLTGVYEQYF.

This clone was recorded only once. This chain uses TRBV28 with TRBJ1-1; D is unresolved. V shed 7 bases and J shed 0 bases, with 12 bases lying between them. Germline V gene sequence: CDR1 MDHEN, CDR2 SYDVKM. The CDR3 has 14 residues. In DNA, the CDR3 is TGTGCCAGCACCGTGTCCCTCATGAACACTGAAGCTTTCTTT. Translating gives CASTVSLMNTEAFF.

The chain couples TRBV7-3 to TRBJ2-2, with TRBD2 as a possible D gene (6 bases). Per the germline V gene, CDR1 is SGHTA and CDR2 is FQGTGA. V dropped 4 bases and J dropped 0 bases, with 9 bases sitting between them. The CDR3 totals 15 residues. The CDR3 here is CASSSGGSNTGELFF. CDR3 nucleotides: TGTGCCAGCAGCTCTGGGGGGTCGAACACCGGGGAGCTGTTTTTT.

About this clone itself: Other DNA sequences of this sample code for an identical CDR3. The CDR3 loop is CATSRVRNEQFF. The DNA of the CDR3 is TGTGCCACCAGCAGGGTTAGGAATGAGCAGTTCTTC. The J gene is TRBJ2-1, the V gene TRBV15; unclear D gene. The germline V gene encodes CDR1 LNHNV and CDR2 YYDKDF (reference sequence). The V end was cut by 3 bases, the J end by 7 bases, with 7 bases between. There are 12 residues in the CDR3.

This chain uses TRBV28 with TRBJ2-7; tentative D call: TRBD1 (6 bases). The CDR3 covers 12 residues. Germline V gene data show CDR1 as MDHEN and CDR2 as SYDVKM. Trimming pared 10 bases from V and 3 bases from J, leaving 13 bases between. The CDR3 loop is CATLSRGYEQYF. For the CDR3, the DNA is TGTGCCACTTTATCCAGGGGCTACGAGCAGTACTTC.

This clone came up once. The same CDR3 arises from other DNA sequences in this sample as well. Here the CDR3 DNA reads TGTGCCAGCTCACCGCCCAGGGTTTACGGAAACACCATATATTTT. Its translation is CASSPPRVYGNTIYF. This chain connects TRBV18 to TRBJ1-3; TRBD1 is a possible D gene (5 bases). The V and J ends lost 3 bases and 4 bases respectively, with 13 bases between them. Per the germline V gene, CDR1 is KGHSH and CDR2 is LQKENI. The CDR3 extends over 15 amino acids.

The chain recombines TRBV4-1 with TRBJ2-7; TRBD1 matches 8 bases. After removal of 1 base from V and 6 bases from J, the junction contained 8 bases not matched to a gene. Germline CDR1 and CDR2: MGHRA and YSYEKL. The CDR3 runs to 15 residues. CDR3 bases: TGCGCCAGCAGCCAAGCCCCAGGGGGCTGGGGCGAGCAGTACTTC. Its translation is CASSQAPGGWGEQYF.

The chain joins TRBV5-1 to TRBJ2-2; 14 positions match TRBD2. Unmatched junction bases numbered 5, after V lost 6 bases and J lost 7 bases. CDR3 length: 15 residues. Germline values: CDR1 SGHRS, CDR2 YFSETQ. CDR3 in DNA: TGCGCCAGCAACGGACTAGCGGGAGGCGACGGGGAGCTGTTTTTT. Protein product: CASNGLAGGDGELFF. The whole variable domain, remainder taken from reference TRBV5-1 and TRBJ2-2, is KAGVTQTPRYLIKTRGQQVTLSCSPISGHRSVSWYQQTPGQGLQFLFEYFSETQRNKGNFPGRFSGRQFSNSRSEMNVSTLELGDSALYLCASNGLAGGDGELFFGEGSRLTVL.

In this sample, this clone turned up once. V and J are TRBV5-1 and TRBJ2-3; 11 positions agree with TRBD2. The J segment lost 0 bases and the V segment lost 3 bases, leaving 6 bases of the junction unmatched. Germline V CDR1 and CDR2: SGHRS, YFSETQ. The CDR3 has 17 amino acids. The CDR3 region is CASSSQRTSGSTDTQYF. The CDR3 DNA sequence: TGCGCCAGCAGCTCGCAAAGGACTAGCGGGAGCACAGATACGCAGTATTTT.

The CDR3 DNA reads TGTGCCAGCAGCCGGACAGCGAATTACCTTGGTCCTTATAGCAATCAGCCCCAGCATTTT. Amino acids: CASSRTANYLGPYSNQPQHF. The chain combines TRBV27 with TRBJ1-5; a weak D match, TRBD1 (6 bases). The CDR3 is 20 residues long. Germline V lookup: CDR1 MNHEY, CDR2 SMNVEV (reference sequence). Trimming pared 6 bases from V and 0 bases from J, leaving 27 bases between.

The chain uses TRBV18 and TRBJ1-2; TRBD1 aligns across 10 bases. The CDR3 has 17 amino acids. Trimming removed 4 bases from V and 4 bases from J; junction bases left unmatched: 12. Germline V gene data show CDR1 as KGHSH and CDR2 as LQKENI. This CDR3 reads CASSQGQGFMSLYGYTF. For the CDR3, the DNA is TGTGCCAGCTCACAGGGACAGGGGTTTATGTCACTCTATGGCTACACCTTC.

The chain carries TRBV7-8 and TRBJ1-5; D possibly corresponds to TRBD1 (6 bases). The germline V gene has CDR1 SGHVS and CDR2 FQNEAQ. The CDR3 has 14 residues. The germline V and J ends were trimmed by 3 bases and 7 bases, with 13 bases remaining between them. The CDR3 here is CASSFSGERQPQHF. The CDR3 nucleotides are TGTGCCAGCAGCTTTTCAGGGGAACGGCAGCCCCAGCATTTT.

The chain has TRBV11-1 and TRBJ2-4; D gene ambiguous. The germline V gene encodes CDR1 SGHAT and CDR2 FQDESV (reference sequence). Trimming shortened V by 5 bases and J by 5 bases, and 10 bases separated the two germline ends. This CDR3 region has 13 residues. This CDR3 is CASSLGPENIQYF. For the CDR3, the DNA is TGTGCCAGCAGCCTTGGACCCGAAAACATTCAGTACTTC. The full variable domain, completed using reference TRBV11-1 and TRBJ2-4, is EAEVAQSPRYKITEKSQAVAFWCDPISGHATLYWYRQILGQGPELLVQFQDESVVDDSQLPKDRFSAERLKGVDSTLKIQPAELGDSAMYLCASSLGPENIQYFGAGTRLSVL.

This clone was recorded a few times. The genes are TRBV2 and TRBJ1-5; the D is unclear. Looked up from germline, CDR1 is SNHLY and CDR2 is FYNNEI. V dropped 7 bases and J dropped 4 bases, with 14 bases sitting between them. This CDR3 contains 14 residues. In DNA, the CDR3 is TGTGCCAGCAAGAAGGACCTGGGGAATCAGCCCCAGCATTTT. Translated, it gives CASKKDLGNQPQHF. The entire variable domain, with the rest obtained from reference TRBV2 and TRBJ1-5, is as follows: EPEVTQTPSHQVTQMGQEVILRCVPISNHLYFYWYRQILGQKVEFLVSFYNNEISEKSEIFDDQFSVERPDGSNFTLKIRSTKLEDSAMYFCASKKDLGNQPQHFGDGTRLSIL.

This clone occurred a few times. This sequence joins TRBV2 and TRBJ1-5; no definite D call. V shed 1 base and J shed 4 bases, with 14 bases lying between them. The germline V gene has CDR1 SNHLY and CDR2 FYNNEI. The CDR3 sequence is 16 residues long. The CDR3 region has the DNA TGTGCCAGCAGTGAAGTAGGGTATGCTATTAATCAGCCCCAGCATTTT. As protein: CASSEVGYAINQPQHF.

The rearrangement joins TRBV6-6 to TRBJ1-1, with D maybe TRBD1 (6 bases). CDR1 is MNHNY and CDR2 is SVGAGI in the germline V gene (reference sequence). The CDR3 extends over 14 amino acids. Deletions cut 1 base from V and 1 base from J, with 7 bases between. For the CDR3, the DNA is TGTGCCAGCAGTTACTGGGGGGCGAACACTGAAGCTTTCTTT. It codes for CASSYWGANTEAFF.

The chain employs TRBV28 and TRBJ1-5; a weak D match, TRBD1 (5 bases). Trimming pared 2 bases from V and 6 bases from J, leaving 14 bases between. This CDR3 is 15 amino acids long. Germline V gene data show CDR1 as MDHEN and CDR2 as SYDVKM. Written as DNA, the CDR3 is TGTGCCAGCAGTTTAGGCCCCGGGGGGTTTCAGCCCCAGCATTTT. Translated, it gives CASSLGPGGFQPQHF.

The chain employs TRBV28 and TRBJ2-7; D might be TRBD1 or TRBD2, each matching 5 bases. Looked up from germline, CDR1 is MDHEN and CDR2 is SYDVKM. Trimming took 6 bases from V and 0 from J, leaving 18 bases between them. The CDR3 covers 16 residues. CDR3 protein: CASRSSGRIFSYEQYF. CDR3 coding DNA: TGTGCCAGCAGATCCTCGGGACGGATTTTCTCCTACGAGCAGTACTTC.

The rearrangement links TRBV5-1 to TRBJ2-4, with D perhaps TRBD1 (6 bases). Germline CDR1 reads SGHRS; CDR2 reads YFSETQ. This CDR3 comprises 16 residues. V lost 0 bases and J lost 8, with 18 bases in between. The CDR3 region is CASSLVAGASQYIQYF. The CDR3 DNA is TGCGCCAGCAGCTTGGTGGCAGGGGCATCCCAATACATTCAGTACTTC.

V is TRBV6-1 and J is TRBJ2-3; the match to TRBD1 covers 8 bases. The CDR3 loop spans 15 amino acids. The V gene end was trimmed by 6 bases and the J gene end by 1 base; junction bases not matched to a gene: 6. Germline CDR1 and CDR2: MNHNS and SASEGT. CDR3 amino acids: CASSETGVGTDTQYF. The DNA for the CDR3 is TGTGCCAGCAGCGAGACAGGGGTGGGCACAGATACGCAGTATTTT.

The chain recombines TRBV5-1 with TRBJ2-5, with 7 bases lining up with TRBD1. The CDR3 runs to 21 residues. V gave up 1 base and J gave up 4 bases; unmatched junction bases: 25. Germline V gives CDR1 SGHRS, CDR2 YFSETQ. The chain's CDR3 is CASSLPKTGRGPKETGETQYF. The CDR3 nucleotides are TGCGCCAGCAGCTTGCCCAAGACCGGTAGGGGGCCAAAGGAAACGGGAGAGACCCAGTACTTC.

This rearrangement joins TRBV9 to TRBJ1-2; TRBD1 aligns across 8 bases. This CDR3 has 14 residues. Losses at the gene ends were 5 bases for V and 5 bases for J; bases not matched to a gene: 8. Germline V gene lookup returns CDR1 SGDLS and CDR2 YYNGEE. CDR3 protein: CASSPDRGWYGYTF. DNA of the CDR3: TGTGCCAGCAGTCCTGACAGGGGTTGGTATGGCTACACCTTC.

This chain joins TRBV15 and TRBJ2-1; no definite D call. This CDR3 contains 14 residues. Germline CDR1 is LNHNV and CDR2 is YYDKDF (reference sequence). The ends were cut back, 0 bases at V and 9 bases at J, with 12 bases in the middle. The CDR3 sequence: CATSRDRVWSEQFF. The CDR3 region has the DNA TGTGCCACCAGCAGAGATCGGGTCTGGAGTGAGCAGTTCTTC. The whole variable domain, remainder taken from reference TRBV15 and TRBJ2-1, is DAMVIQNPRYQVTQFGKPVTLSCSQTLNHNVMYWYQQKSSQAPKLLFHYYDKDFNNEADTPDNFQSRRPNTSFCFLDIRSPGLGDTAMYLCATSRDRVWSEQFFGPGTRLTVL.

This clone was counted once. Other DNA sequences in the same sample also yield this CDR3. This chain links TRBV5-1 with TRBJ2-7, with 10 bases that match TRBD2. CDR3 size: 15 residues. The trim removed 1 base at V and 3 bases at J, leaving 4 bases unmatched. Germline V gene lookup returns CDR1 SGHRS and CDR2 YFSETQ. CDR3 protein: CASSLSPSGSYEQYF. CDR3 in DNA: TGCGCCAGCAGCTTGAGTCCTAGCGGGAGCTACGAGCAGTACTTC. Full variable domain (remainder filled in from reference TRBV5-1 and TRBJ2-7): KAGVTQTPRYLIKTRGQQVTLSCSPISGHRSVSWYQQTPGQGLQFLFEYFSETQRNKGNFPGRFSGRQFSNSRSEMNVSTLELGDSALYLCASSLSPSGSYEQYFGPGTRLTVT.

The genes are TRBV9 and TRBJ1-1, with D tentatively TRBD1 (6 bases). CDR1 and CDR2 from the germline V gene are SGDLS and YYNGEE. V gave up 2 bases and J gave up 0 bases, with 11 bases separating them. The CDR3 is made up of 15 amino acids. The chain's CDR3 is CASSVQGHMNTEAFF. In DNA form, the CDR3 reads TGTGCCAGCAGCGTCCAGGGACATATGAACACTGAAGCTTTCTTT.